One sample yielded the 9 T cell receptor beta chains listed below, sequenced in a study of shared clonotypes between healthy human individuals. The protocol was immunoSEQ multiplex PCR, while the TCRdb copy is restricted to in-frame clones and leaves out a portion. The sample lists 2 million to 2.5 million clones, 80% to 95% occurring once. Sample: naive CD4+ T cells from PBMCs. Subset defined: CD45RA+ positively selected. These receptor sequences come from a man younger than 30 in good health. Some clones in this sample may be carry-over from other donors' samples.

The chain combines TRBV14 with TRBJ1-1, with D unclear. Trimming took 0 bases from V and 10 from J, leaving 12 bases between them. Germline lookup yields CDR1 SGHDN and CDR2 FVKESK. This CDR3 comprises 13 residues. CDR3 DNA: TGTGCCAGCAGCCAAGAGACCCCCCTTCCAGCTTTCTTT. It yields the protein CASSQETPLPAFF.

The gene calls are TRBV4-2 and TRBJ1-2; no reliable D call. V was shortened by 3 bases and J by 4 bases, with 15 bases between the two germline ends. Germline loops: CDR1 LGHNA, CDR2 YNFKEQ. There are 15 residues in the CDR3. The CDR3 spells CASSQQAPGGYGYTF. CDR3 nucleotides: TGTGCCAGCAGCCAGCAGGCTCCGGGTGGCTATGGCTACACCTTC.

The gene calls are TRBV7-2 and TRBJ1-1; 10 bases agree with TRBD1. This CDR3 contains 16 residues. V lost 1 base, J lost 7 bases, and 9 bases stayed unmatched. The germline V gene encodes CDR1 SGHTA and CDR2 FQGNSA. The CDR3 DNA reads TGTGCCAGCAGCTTAGGACAGGGGGCGCTAATAGGTGAAGCTTTCTTT. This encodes CASSLGQGALIGEAFF.

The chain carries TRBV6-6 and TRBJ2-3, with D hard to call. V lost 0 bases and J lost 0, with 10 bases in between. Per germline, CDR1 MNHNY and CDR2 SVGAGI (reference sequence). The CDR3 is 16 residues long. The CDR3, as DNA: TGTGCCAGCAGTTACTCGAACAGTCCTAGCACAGATACGCAGTATTTT. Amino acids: CASSYSNSPSTDTQYF.

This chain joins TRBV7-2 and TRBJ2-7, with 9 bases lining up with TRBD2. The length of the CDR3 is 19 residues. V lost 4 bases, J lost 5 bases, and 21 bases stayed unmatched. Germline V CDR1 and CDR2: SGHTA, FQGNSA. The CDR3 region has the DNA TGTGCCAGCAGCTCTGGGCCTCGGGTCTACGCGGGAGGGCCCCACGAGCAGTACTTC. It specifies CASSSGPRVYAGGPHEQYF. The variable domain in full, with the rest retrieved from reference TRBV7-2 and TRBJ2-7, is GAGVSQSPSNKVTEKGKDVELRCDPISGHTALYWYRQSLGQGLEFLIYFQGNSAPDKSGLPSDRFSAERTGGSVSTLTIQRTQQEDSAVYLCASSSGPRVYAGGPHEQYFGPGTRLTVT.

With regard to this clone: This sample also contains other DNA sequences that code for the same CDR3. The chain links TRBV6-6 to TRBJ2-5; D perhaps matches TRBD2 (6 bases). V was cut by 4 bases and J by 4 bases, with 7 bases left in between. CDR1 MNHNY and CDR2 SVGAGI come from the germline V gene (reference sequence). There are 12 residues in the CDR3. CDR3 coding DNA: TGTGCCAGCAGTTCCGGGGGAGAGACCCAGTACTTC. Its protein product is CASSSGGETQYF.

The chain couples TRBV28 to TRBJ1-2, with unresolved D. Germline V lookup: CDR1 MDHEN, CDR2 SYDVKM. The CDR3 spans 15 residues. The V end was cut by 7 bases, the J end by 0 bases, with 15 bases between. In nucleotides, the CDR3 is TGTGCCAGCAACACACCAGGATCCGCTAACTATGGCTACACCTTC. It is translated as CASNTPGSANYGYTF.

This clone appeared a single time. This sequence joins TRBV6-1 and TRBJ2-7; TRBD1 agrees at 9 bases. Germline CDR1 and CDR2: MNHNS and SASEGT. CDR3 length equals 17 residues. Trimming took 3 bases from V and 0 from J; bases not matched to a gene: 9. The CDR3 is CASSEGTGTGSSYEQYF. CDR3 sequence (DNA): TGTGCCAGCAGTGAGGGGACCGGGACAGGGAGCTCCTACGAGCAGTACTTC.

The CDR3 sequence is CASSLGARSQETQYF. The CDR3 nucleotides read TGTGCCAGCAGCTTGGGGGCCAGATCCCAAGAGACCCAGTACTTC. The V call is TRBV7-3, the J call TRBJ2-5, with D maybe TRBD1 (6 bases). With 3 bases removed from V and 1 base from J, the gap between germline ends came to 12 bases. CDR1 SGHTA and CDR2 FQGTGA come from the germline V gene. The CDR3 is made up of 15 amino acids. The full variable domain, in which reference TRBV7-3 and TRBJ2-5 provide the parts outside the CDR3, is GAGVSQTPSNKVTEKGKYVELRCDPISGHTALYWYRQSLGQGPEFLIYFQGTGAADDSGLPNDRFFAVRPEGSVSTLKIQRTERGDSAVYLCASSLGARSQETQYFGPGTRLLVL.